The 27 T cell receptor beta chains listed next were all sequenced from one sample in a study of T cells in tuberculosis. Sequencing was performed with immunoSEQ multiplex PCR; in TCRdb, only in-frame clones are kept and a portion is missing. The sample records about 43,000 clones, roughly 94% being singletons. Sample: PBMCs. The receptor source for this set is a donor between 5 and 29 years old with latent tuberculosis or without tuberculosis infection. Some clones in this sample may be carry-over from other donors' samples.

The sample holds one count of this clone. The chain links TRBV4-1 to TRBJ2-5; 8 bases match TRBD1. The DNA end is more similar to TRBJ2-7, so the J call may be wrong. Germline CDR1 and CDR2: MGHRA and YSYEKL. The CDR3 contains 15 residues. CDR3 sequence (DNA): TGCGCCAGCAGCCAAGAGTCCAGGGGGCCGGTCGAGCAGTACTTC. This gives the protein CASSQESRGPVEQYF.

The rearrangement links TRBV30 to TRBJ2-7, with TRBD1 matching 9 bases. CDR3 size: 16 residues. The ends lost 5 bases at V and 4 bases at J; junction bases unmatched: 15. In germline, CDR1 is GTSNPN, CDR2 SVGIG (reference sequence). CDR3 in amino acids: CAWGVGEDRGRYEQYF. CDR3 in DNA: TGTGCCTGGGGCGTGGGGGAGGACAGGGGCCGATACGAGCAGTACTTC. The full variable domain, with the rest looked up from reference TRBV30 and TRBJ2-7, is SQTIHQWPATLVQPVGSPLSLECTVEGTSNPNLYWYRQAAGRGLQLLFYSVGIGQISSEVPQNLSASRPQDRQFILSSKKLLLSDSGFYLCAWGVGEDRGRYEQYFGPGTRLTVT.

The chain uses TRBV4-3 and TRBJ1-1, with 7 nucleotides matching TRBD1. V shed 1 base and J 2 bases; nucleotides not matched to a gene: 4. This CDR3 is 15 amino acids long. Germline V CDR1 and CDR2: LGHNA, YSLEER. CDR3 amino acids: CASSQVRGRNTEAFF. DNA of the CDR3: TGCGCCAGCAGCCAAGTCAGGGGGAGAAACACTGAAGCTTTCTTT.

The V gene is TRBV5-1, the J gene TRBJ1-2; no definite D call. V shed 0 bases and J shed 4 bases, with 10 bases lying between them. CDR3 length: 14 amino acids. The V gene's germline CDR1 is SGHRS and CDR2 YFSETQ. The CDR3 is CASSLVGVGYGYTF. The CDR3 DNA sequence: TGCGCCAGCAGCTTGGTCGGGGTGGGCTATGGCTACACCTTC. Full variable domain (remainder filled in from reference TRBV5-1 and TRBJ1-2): KAGVTQTPRYLIKTRGQQVTLSCSPISGHRSVSWYQQTPGQGLQFLFEYFSETQRNKGNFPGRFSGRQFSNSRSEMNVSTLELGDSALYLCASSLVGVGYGYTFGSGTRLTVV.

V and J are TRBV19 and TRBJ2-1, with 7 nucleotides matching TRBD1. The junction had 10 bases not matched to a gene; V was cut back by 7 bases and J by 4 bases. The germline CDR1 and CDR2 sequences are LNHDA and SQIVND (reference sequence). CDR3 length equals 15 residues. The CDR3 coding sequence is TGTGCCAGTAAGGACAGGACAGGCCTTTACAATGAGCAGTTCTTC. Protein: CASKDRTGLYNEQFF.

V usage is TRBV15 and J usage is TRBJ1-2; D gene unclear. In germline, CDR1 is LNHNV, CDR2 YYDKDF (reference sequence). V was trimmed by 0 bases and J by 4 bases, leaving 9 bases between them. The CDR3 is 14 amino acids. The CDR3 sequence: CATSRDGGVYGYTF. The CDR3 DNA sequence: TGTGCCACCAGCAGAGATGGCGGAGTCTATGGCTACACCTTC.

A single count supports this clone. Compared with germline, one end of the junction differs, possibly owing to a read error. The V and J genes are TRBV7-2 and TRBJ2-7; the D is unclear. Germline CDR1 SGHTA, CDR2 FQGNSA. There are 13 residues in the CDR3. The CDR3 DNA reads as TGTGCCAGCAGATTAGGGCCCCTCTACGAGCAGTACTTC. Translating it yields CASRLGPLYEQYF.

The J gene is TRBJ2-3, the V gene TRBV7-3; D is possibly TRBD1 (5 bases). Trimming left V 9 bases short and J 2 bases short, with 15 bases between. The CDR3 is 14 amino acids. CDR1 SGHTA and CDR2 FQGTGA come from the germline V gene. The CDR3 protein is CASSVGQPTDTQYF. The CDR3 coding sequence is TGTGCCAGTTCGGTCGGACAACCCACAGATACGCAGTATTTT.

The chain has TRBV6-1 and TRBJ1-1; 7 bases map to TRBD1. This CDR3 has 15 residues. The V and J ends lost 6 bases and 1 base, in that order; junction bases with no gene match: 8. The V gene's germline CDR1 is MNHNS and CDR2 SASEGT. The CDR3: CASRKDRLQNTEAFF. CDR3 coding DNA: TGTGCCAGCAGGAAGGACAGGCTACAGAACACTGAAGCTTTCTTT.

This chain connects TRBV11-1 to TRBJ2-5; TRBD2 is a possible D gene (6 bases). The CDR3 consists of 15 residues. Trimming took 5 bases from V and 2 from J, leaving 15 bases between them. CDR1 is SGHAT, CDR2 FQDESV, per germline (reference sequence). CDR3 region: CASSLYRDLQETQYF. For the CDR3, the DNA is TGTGCCAGCAGCCTATACCGGGACTTACAAGAGACCCAGTACTTC.

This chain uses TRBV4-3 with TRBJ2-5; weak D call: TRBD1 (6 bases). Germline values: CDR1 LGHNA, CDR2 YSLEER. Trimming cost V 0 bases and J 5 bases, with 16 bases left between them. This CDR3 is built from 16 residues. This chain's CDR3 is CASSQDGTGWGETQYF. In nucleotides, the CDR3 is TGCGCCAGCAGCCAAGATGGAACAGGGTGGGGGGAGACCCAGTACTTC.

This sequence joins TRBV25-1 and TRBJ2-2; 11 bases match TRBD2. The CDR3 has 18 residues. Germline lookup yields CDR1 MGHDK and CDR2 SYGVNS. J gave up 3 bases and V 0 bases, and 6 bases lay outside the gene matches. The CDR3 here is CASSEYALLAGDTGELFF. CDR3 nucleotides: TGTGCCAGCAGTGAATATGCACTACTAGCGGGAGACACCGGGGAGCTGTTTTTT.

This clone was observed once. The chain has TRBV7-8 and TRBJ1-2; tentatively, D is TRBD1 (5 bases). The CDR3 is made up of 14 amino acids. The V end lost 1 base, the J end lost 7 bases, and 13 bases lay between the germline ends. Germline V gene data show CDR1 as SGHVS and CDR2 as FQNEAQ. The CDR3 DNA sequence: TGTGCCAGCAGCTTAGGACGGCAGGGAAGTGGCTACACCTTC. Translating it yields CASSLGRQGSGYTF.

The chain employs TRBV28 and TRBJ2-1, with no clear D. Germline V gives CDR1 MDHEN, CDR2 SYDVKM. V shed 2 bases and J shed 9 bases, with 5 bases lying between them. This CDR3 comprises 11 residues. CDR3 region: CASSLVFEQFF. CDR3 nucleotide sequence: TGTGCCAGCAGTTTAGTATTTGAGCAGTTCTTC.

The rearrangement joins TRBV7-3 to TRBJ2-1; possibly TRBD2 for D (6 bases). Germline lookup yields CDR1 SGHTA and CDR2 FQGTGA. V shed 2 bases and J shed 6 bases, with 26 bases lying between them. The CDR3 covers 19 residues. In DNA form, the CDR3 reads TGTGCCAGCAGCTTATATCCCCCTCTGGACGGGAGCCGGCTCAATGAGCAGTTCTTC. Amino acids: CASSLYPPLDGSRLNEQFF.

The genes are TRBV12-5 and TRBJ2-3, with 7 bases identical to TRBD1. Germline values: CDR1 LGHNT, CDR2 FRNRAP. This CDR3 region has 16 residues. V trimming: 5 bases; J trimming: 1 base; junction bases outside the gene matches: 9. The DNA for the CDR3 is TGTGCTAGTGGTGCGCCGGCAGGGGGTGGCACAGATACGCAGTATTTT. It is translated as CASGAPAGGGTDTQYF.

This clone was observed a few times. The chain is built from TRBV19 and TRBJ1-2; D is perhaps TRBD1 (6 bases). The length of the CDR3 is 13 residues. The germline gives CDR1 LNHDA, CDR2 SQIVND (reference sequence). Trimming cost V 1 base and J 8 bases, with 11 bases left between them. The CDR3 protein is CASSIAGGLGYTF. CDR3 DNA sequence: TGTGCCAGTAGTATAGCGGGGGGCCTAGGCTACACCTTC. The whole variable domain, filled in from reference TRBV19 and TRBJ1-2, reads DGGITQSPKYLFRKEGQNVTLSCEQNLNHDAMYWYRQDPGQGLRLIYYSQIVNDFQKGDIAEGYSVSREKKESFPLTVTSAQKNPTAFYLCASSIAGGLGYTFGSGTRLTVV.

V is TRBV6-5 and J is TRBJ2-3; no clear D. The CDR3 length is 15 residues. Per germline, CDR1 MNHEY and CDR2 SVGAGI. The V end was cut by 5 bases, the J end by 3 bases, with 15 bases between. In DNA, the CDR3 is TGTGCCAGCAGTCGTGGAGATTTATTGACAGATACGCAGTATTTT. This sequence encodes CASSRGDLLTDTQYF.

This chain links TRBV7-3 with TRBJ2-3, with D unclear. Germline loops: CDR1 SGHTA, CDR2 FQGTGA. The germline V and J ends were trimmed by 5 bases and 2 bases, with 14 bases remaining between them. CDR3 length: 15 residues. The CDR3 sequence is CASSEYSVPTDTQYF. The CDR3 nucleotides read TGTGCCAGCAGCGAATACAGTGTTCCCACAGATACGCAGTATTTT.

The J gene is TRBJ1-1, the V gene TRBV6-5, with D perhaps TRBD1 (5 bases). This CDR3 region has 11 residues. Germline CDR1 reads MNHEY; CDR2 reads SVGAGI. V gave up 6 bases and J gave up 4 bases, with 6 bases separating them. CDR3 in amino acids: CASRGATEAFF. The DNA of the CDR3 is TGTGCCAGCAGAGGGGCCACTGAAGCTTTCTTT.

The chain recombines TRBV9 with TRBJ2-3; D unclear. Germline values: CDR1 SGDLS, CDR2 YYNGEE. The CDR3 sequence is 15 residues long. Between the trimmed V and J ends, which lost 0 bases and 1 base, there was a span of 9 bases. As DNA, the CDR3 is TGTGCCAGCAGCGTAGAGGATCTAGGCACAGATACGCAGTATTTT. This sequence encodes CASSVEDLGTDTQYF.

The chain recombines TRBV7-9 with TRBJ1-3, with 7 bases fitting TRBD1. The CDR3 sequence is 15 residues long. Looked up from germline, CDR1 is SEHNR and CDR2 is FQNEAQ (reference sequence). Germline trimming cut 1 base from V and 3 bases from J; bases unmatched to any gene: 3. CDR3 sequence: CASSLGTGIGNTIYF. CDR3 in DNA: TGTGCCAGCAGCTTAGGGACAGGTATTGGAAACACCATATATTTT.

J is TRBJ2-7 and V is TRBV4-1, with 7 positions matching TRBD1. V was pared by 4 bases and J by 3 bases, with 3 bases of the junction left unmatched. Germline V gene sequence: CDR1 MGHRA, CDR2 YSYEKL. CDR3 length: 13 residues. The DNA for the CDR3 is TGCGCCAGCAGCCCTCAGGGGGACTACGAGCAGTACTTC. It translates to CASSPQGDYEQYF.

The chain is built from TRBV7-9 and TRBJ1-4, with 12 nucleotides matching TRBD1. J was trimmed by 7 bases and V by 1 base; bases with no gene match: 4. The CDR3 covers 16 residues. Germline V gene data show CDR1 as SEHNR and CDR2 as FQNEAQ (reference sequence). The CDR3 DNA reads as TGTGCCAGCAGCTTAGGGGACAGGGGGCACGGTGAAAAACTGTTTTTT. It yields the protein CASSLGDRGHGEKLFF.

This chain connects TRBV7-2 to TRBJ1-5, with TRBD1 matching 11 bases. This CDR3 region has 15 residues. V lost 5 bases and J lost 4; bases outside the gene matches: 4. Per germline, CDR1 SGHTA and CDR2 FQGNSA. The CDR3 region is CASSTGQGGNQPQHF. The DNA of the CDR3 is TGTGCCAGCAGCACGGGACAGGGGGGGAATCAGCCCCAGCATTTT.

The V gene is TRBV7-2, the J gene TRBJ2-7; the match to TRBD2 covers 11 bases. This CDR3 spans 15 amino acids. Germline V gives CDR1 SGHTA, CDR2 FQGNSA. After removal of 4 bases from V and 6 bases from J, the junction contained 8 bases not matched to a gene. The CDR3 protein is CASSYRGLAAVEQYF. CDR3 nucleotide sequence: TGTGCCAGCAGCTACCGGGGACTAGCGGCCGTCGAGCAGTACTTC.

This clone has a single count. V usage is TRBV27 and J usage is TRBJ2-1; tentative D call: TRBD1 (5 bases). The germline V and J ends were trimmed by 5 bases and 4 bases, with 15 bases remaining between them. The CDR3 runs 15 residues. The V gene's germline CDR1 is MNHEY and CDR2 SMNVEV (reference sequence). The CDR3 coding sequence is TGTGCCAGCAGTCCATACACGACAGTGTACAATGAGCAGTTCTTC. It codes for CASSPYTTVYNEQFF.